A selection of T cell receptor beta chains follows, all from one sample in a study of blood T cell repertoires in COVID-19. Measured with immunoSEQ multiplex PCR; TCRdb has only the in-frame clones, and not every one. The table includes roughly 150,000 clones, roughly nine tenths detected once. Sample: peripheral blood. The source is a woman aged 70-85 years with acute or convalescent COVID-19. Both conserved end residues are part of each CDR3. The D gene is left open where the match is weak. Some rows have no size entry. The others give once, few or many, or a class for an expanded clone.

j_gene: TRBJ1-3; d_gene: -; abundance: -; v_gene: TRBV18; CDR3aa: CASSPPTGTGNTIYF; CDR3nt: TGTGCCAGCTCACCCCCCACAGGGACGGGAAACACCATATATTTT
j_gene: TRBJ2-1; d_gene: -; abundance: -; v_gene: TRBV19; CDR3aa: CASSIGRILNNEQFF; CDR3nt: TGTGCCAGTAGTATAGGCAGAATCCTGAACAATGAGCAGTTCTTC
j_gene: TRBJ2-7; d_gene: -; abundance: -; v_gene: TRBV5-1; CDR3aa: CASSDRGREYF; CDR3nt: TGCGCCAGCAGCGACAGAGGAAGGGAGTACTTC
j_gene: TRBJ2-1; d_gene: TRBD2; abundance: -; v_gene: TRBV29-1; CDR3aa: CSASGRGNEQFF; CDR3nt: TGCAGCGCTAGCGGGAGGGGCAATGAGCAGTTCTTC
j_gene: TRBJ1-6; d_gene: -; abundance: -; v_gene: TRBV7-2; CDR3aa: CASSLGFGGRGSPLHF; CDR3nt: TGTGCCAGCAGCTTAGGGTTTGGAGGGAGAGGGTCACCCCTCCACTTT
j_gene: TRBJ1-1; d_gene: TRBD1; abundance: once; v_gene: TRBV10-3; CDR3aa: CAIRKTGSDTEAFF; CDR3nt: TGTGCCATCAGGAAGACAGGGTCTGACACTGAAGCTTTCTTT
j_gene: TRBJ1-1; d_gene: -; abundance: -; v_gene: TRBV4-1; CDR3aa: CASSNRNGQFTEAFF; CDR3nt: TGCGCCAGCAGCAATCGAAATGGCCAATTCACTGAAGCTTTCTTT
j_gene: TRBJ2-6; d_gene: -; abundance: -; v_gene: TRBV19; CDR3aa: CASSISGAGANVLTF; CDR3nt: TGTGCCAGTAGTATCTCGGGGGCTGGGGCCAACGTCCTGACTTTC
j_gene: TRBJ2-2; d_gene: -; abundance: -; v_gene: TRBV27; CDR3aa: CASSLRLQDTGELFF; CDR3nt: TGTGCCAGCAGTTTAAGGTTACAGGACACCGGGGAGCTGTTTTTT
j_gene: TRBJ2-1; d_gene: -; abundance: -; v_gene: TRBV14; CDR3aa: CASSQELVSEQFF; CDR3nt: TGTGCCAGCAGCCAAGAACTTGTCTCTGAGCAGTTCTTC